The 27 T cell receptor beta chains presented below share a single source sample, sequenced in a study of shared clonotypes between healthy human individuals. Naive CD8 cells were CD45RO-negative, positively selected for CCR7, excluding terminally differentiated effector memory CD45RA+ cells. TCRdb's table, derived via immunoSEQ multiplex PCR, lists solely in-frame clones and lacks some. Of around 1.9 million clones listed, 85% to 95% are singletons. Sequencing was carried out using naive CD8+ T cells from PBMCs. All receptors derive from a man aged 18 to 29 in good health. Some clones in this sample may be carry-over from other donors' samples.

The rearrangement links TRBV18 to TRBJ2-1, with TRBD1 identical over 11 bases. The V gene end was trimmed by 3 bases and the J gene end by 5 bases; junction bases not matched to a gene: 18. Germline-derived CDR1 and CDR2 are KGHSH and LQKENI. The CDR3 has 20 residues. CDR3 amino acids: CASSPKPGQGAIIKHNEQFF. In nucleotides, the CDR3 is TGTGCCAGCTCACCCAAGCCTGGACAGGGGGCCATCATCAAACACAATGAGCAGTTCTTC.

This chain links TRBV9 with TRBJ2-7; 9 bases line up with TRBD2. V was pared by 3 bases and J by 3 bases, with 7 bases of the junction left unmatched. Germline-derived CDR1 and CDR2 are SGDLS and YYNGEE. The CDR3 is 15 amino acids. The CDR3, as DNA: TGTGCCAGCAGCGCCGGGACTAGCCGGATCTACGAGCAGTACTTC. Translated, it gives CASSAGTSRIYEQYF.

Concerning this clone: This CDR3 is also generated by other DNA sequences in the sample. CDR3 coding DNA: TGTGCCAGCAGCTTAGCGCAGGGGGGCTCTGGAAACACCATATATTTT. Translation: CASSLAQGGSGNTIYF. V usage is TRBV7-9 and J usage is TRBJ1-3; 7 bases line up with TRBD1. There are 16 residues in the CDR3. Germline V CDR1 and CDR2: SEHNR, FQNEAQ (reference sequence). V shed 0 bases, J shed 0 bases, and the junction held 2 bases outside the gene matches.

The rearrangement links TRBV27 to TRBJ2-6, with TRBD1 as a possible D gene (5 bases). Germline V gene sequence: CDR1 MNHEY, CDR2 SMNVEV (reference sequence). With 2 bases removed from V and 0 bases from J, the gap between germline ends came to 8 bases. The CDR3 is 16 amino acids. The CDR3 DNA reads TGTGCCAGCAGTTTAGGGGCAGGCTCTGGGGCCAACGTCCTGACTTTC. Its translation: CASSLGAGSGANVLTF.

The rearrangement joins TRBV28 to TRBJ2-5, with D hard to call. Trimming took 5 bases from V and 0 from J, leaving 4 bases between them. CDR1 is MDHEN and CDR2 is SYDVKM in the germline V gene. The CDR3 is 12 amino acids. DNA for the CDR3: TGTGCCAGCAGTGCGGACCAAGAGACCCAGTACTTC. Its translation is CASSADQETQYF.

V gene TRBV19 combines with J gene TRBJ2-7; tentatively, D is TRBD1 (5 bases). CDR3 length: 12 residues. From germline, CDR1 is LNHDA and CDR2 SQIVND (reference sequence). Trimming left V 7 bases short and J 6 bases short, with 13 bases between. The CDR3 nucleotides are TGTGCCAGTAAGGCAGGGTTCGGCGAGCAGTACTTC. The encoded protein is CASKAGFGEQYF.

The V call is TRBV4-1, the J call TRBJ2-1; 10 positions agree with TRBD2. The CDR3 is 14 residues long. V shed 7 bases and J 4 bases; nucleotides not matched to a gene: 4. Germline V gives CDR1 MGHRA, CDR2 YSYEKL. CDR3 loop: CASNQREGYNEQFF. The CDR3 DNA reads TGCGCCAGCAACCAGCGGGAGGGGTACAATGAGCAGTTCTTC.

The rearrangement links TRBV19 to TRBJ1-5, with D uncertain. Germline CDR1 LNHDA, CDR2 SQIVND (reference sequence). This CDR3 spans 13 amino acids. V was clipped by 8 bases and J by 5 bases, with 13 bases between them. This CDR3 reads CASDGAYDQPQHF. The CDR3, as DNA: TGTGCCAGTGACGGTGCGTATGATCAGCCCCAGCATTTT. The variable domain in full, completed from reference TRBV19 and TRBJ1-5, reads DGGITQSPKYLFRKEGQNVTLSCEQNLNHDAMYWYRQDPGQGLRLIYYSQIVNDFQKGDIAEGYSVSREKKESFPLTVTSAQKNPTAFYLCASDGAYDQPQHFGDGTRLSIL.

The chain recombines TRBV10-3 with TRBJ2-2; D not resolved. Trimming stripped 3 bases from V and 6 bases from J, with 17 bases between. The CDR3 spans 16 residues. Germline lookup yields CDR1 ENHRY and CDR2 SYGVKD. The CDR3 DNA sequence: TGTGCCATCAGTGACCCTGACGTGGGAATAGCCGGGGAGCTGTTTTTT. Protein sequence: CAISDPDVGIAGELFF.

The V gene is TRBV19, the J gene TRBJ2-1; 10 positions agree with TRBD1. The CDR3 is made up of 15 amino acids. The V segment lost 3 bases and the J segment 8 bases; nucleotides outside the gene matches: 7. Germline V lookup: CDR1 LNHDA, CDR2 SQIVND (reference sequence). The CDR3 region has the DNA TGTGCCAGTAGTATCGGGACAGGGGTTTCGGATGAGCAGTTCTTC. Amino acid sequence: CASSIGTGVSDEQFF.

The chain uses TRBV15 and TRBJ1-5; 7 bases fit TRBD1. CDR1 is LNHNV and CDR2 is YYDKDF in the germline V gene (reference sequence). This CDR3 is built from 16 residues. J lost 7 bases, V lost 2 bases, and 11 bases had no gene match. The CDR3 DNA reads TGTGCCACCAGCAGAAACAGAGGGGGCGCGGAACAGCCCCAGCATTTT. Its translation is CATSRNRGGAEQPQHF. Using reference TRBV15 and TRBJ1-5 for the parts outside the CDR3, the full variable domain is DAMVIQNPRYQVTQFGKPVTLSCSQTLNHNVMYWYQQKSSQAPKLLFHYYDKDFNNEADTPDNFQSRRPNTSFCFLDIRSPGLGDTAMYLCATSRNRGGAEQPQHFGDGTRLSIL.

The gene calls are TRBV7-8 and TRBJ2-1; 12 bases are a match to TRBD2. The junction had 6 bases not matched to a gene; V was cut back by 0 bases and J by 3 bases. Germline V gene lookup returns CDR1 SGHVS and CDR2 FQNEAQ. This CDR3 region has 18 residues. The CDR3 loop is CASSLAPSGRGVYNEQFF. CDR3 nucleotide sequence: TGTGCCAGCAGCTTAGCGCCTAGCGGGAGGGGCGTCTACAATGAGCAGTTCTTC.

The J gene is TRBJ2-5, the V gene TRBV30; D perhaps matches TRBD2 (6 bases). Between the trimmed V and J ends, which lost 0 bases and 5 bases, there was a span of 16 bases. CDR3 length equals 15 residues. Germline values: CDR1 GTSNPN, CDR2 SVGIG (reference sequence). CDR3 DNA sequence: TGTGCCTGGAGTGTCTCGAAGTGGGCGGGGGAGACCCAGTACTTC. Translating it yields CAWSVSKWAGETQYF.

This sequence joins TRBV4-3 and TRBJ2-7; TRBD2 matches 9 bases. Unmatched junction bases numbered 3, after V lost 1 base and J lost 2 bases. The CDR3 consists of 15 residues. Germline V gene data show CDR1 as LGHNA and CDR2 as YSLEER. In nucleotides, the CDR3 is TGCGCCAGCAGCCAAGGACTAGCGGATGCCTACGAGCAGTACTTC. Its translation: CASSQGLADAYEQYF.

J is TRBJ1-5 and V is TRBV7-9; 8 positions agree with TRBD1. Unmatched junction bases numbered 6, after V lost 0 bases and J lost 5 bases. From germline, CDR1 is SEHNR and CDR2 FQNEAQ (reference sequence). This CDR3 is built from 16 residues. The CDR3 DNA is TGTGCCAGCAGCTTAGCGCTACAGGGGGGCCATCAGCCCCAGCATTTT. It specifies CASSLALQGGHQPQHF.

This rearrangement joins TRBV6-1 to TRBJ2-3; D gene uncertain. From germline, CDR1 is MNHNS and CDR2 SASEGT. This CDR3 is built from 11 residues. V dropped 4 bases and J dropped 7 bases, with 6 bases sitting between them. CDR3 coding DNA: TGTGCCAGCAGTGTACTACATACGCAGTATTTT. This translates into CASSVLHTQYF.

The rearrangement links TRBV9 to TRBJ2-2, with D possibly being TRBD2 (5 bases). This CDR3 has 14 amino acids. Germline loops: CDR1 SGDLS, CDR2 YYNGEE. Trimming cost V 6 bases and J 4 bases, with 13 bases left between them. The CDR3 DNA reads TGTGCCAGCAAGGAGGCAATGGGCACCGGGGAGCTGTTTTTT. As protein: CASKEAMGTGELFF. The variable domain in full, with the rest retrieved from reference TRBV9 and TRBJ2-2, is DSGVTQTPKHLITATGQRVTLRCSPRSGDLSVYWYQQSLDQGLQFLIQYYNGEERAKGNILERFSAQQFPDLHSELNLSSLELGDSALYFCASKEAMGTGELFFGEGSRLTVL.

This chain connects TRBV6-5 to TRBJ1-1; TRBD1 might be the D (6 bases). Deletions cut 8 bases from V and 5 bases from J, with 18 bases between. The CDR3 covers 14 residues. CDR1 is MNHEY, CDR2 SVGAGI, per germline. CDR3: CASGYRESGTEAFF. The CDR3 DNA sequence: TGTGCCAGCGGGTACAGGGAATCGGGTACTGAAGCTTTCTTT.

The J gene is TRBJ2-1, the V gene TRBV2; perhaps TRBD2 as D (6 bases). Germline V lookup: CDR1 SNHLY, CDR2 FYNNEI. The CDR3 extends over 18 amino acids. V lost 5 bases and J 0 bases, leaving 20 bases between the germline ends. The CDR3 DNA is TGTGCCAGCAGTCTTCTCCCTATAGCGGCAAGCTCCTACAATGAGCAGTTCTTC. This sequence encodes CASSLLPIAASSYNEQFF.

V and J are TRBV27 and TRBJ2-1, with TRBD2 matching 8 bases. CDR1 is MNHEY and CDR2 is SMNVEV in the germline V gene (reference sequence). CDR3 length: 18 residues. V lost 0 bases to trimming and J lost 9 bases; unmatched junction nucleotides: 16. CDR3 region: CASSLSPDVAGGTGEQFF. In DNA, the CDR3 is TGTGCCAGCAGTTTATCTCCCGATGTTGCGGGAGGTACGGGTGAGCAGTTCTTC.

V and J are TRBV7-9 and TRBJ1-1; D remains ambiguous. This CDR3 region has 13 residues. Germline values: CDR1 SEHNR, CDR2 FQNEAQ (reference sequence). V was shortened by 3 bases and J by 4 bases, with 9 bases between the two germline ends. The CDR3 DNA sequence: TGTGCCAGCAGCTTGTTGGGCTCCACTGAAGCTTTCTTT. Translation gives CASSLLGSTEAFF.

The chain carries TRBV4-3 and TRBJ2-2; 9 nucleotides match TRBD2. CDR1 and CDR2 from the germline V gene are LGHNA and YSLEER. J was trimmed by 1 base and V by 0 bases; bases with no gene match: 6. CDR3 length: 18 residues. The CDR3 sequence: CASSQDLPSGENTGELFF. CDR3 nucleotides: TGCGCCAGCAGCCAAGATCTCCCTAGCGGGGAGAACACCGGGGAGCTGTTTTTT.

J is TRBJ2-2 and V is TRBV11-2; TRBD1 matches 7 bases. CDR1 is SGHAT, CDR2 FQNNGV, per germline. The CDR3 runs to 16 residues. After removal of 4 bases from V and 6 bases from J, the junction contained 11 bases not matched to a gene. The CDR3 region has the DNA TGTGCCAGCAGCTCCCACAGGGGCACTTCGCCCGGGGAGCTGTTTTTT. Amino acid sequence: CASSSHRGTSPGELFF. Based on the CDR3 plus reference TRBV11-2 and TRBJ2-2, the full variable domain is EAGVAQSPRYKIIEKRQSVAFWCNPISGHATLYWYQQILGQGPKLLIQFQNNGVVDDSQLPKDRFSAERLKGVDSTLKIQPAKLEDSAVYLCASSSHRGTSPGELFFGEGSRLTVL.

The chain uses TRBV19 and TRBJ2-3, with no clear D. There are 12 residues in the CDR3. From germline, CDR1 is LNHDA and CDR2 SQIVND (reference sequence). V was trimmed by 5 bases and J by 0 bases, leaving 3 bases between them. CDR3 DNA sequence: TGTGCCAGTAGTTACAGCACAGATACGCAGTATTTT. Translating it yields CASSYSTDTQYF.

The CDR3 spells CASSLVQGAGRGYTF. The CDR3 DNA follows: TGTGCCAGCAGCTTAGTACAGGGGGCAGGACGGGGCTACACCTTC. The genes are TRBV7-2 and TRBJ1-2, with TRBD1 matching over 9 bases. This CDR3 spans 15 amino acids. With 1 base clipped from V and 8 bases from J, the junction kept 8 bases outside the gene matches. Germline loops: CDR1 SGHTA, CDR2 FQGNSA.

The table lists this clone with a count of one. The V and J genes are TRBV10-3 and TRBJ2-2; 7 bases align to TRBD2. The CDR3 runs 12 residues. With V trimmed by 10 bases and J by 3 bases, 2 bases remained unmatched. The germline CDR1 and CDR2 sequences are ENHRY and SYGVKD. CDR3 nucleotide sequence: TGTGCCACGGGGGGTCACACCGGGGAGCTGTTTTTT. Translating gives CATGGHTGELFF.

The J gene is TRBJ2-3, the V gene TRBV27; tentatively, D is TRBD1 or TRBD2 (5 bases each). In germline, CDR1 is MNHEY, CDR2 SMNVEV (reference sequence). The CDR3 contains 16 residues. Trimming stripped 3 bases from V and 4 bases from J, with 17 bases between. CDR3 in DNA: TGTGCCAGCAGTTTCGGGGCCGCACTAAGGTCAGATACGCAGTATTTT. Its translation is CASSFGAALRSDTQYF.